This is a list of T cell receptor beta chains from one sample in a study of response to subunit inactivated influenza vaccine. One entry per CDR3 protein, called by TCRdb with MiXCR from the RT-PCR reads. The table shows 540,000 or so distinct CDR3 sequences, with around 13% occurring only once. The material sequenced was PBMCs from blood, taken around seven weeks after vaccination. These receptors all come from a man aged 50-59 years who received an inactivated influenza vaccine. CDR3s include the opening cysteine and the closing phenylalanine or tryptophan. The order of the fields is CDR3 length, clone size, J gene, D gene, V gene, CDR3 protein, CDR3 DNA. A D gene is named only where the DNA matches it firmly. Clone size is not always given. Where it is, it says once, few, many or a class for expanded clones.

length: 14
size: .
J: TRBJ2-5
D: .
V: TRBV24-1
CDR3: CATSDFGGSETQYF
DNA: TGTGCCACCAGTGATTTTGGGGGATCGGAGACCCAGTACTTC

length: 13
size: .
J: TRBJ2-7
D: .
V: TRBV20-1
CDR3: CSVRSGNSYEQYF
DNA: TGCAGTGTCCGGTCGGGGAATTCCTACGAGCAGTACTTC

length: 14
size: .
J: TRBJ1-1
D: .
V: TRBV14
CDR3: CASSPRTVNTEAFF
DNA: TGTGCCAGCAGTCCACGGACAGTCAACACTGAAGCTTTCTTT

length: 13
size: few
J: TRBJ1-5
D: .
V: TRBV30
CDR3: CAWSVRKNQPQHF
DNA: TGTGCCTGGAGTGTTAGGAAAAATCAGCCCCAGCATTTT

length: 15
size: many
J: TRBJ2-1
D: .
V: TRBV29-1
CDR3: CSVTFRQGGDNEQFF
DNA: TGCAGCGTGACGTTTAGACAGGGAGGAGACAATGAGCAGTTCTTC

length: 19
size: .
J: TRBJ2-1
D: .
V: TRBV12-3/TRBV12-4
CDR3: CAISLALYQGTTLYNEQFF
DNA: TGTGCCATCAGTTTAGCGCTATATCAGGGGACCACCCTCTACAATGAGCAGTTCTTC

length: 16
size: .
J: TRBJ2-5
D: TRBD1
V: TRBV6-1
CDR3: CATPPGQGIARETQYF
DNA: TGTGCCACCCCGCCGGGACAGGGAATCGCGAGGGAGACCCAGTACTTC

length: 13
size: .
J: TRBJ2-6
D: TRBD1
V: TRBV7-9
CDR3: CASSRQGIDVLTF
DNA: TGTGCCAGCAGTAGACAGGGGATTGACGTCCTGACTTTC

length: 18
size: .
J: TRBJ2-5
D: TRBD2
V: TRBV4-3
CDR3: CASSQDLSGGAVSATQYF
DNA: TGCGCCAGCAGCCAAGATCTCAGCGGGGGGGCCGTGTCGGCGACCCAGTACTTC

length: 13
size: many
J: TRBJ1-2
D: TRBD1
V: TRBV12-3/TRBV12-4
CDR3: CASRRTGLWGYTF
DNA: TGTGCCAGCAGGCGGACAGGGCTGTGGGGCTACACCTTC

length: 15
size: .
J: TRBJ2-1
D: TRBD1
V: TRBV6-1
CDR3: CASNMLGQGANEQFF
DNA: TGTGCCAGCAATATGCTTGGGCAGGGGGCAAATGAGCAGTTCTTC

length: 16
size: few
J: TRBJ2-5
D: .
V: TRBV6-2/TRBV6-3
CDR3: CASSYSLRDQKETQYF
DNA: TGTGCCAGCAGTTACTCGCTGCGGGACCAGAAAGAGACCCAGTACTTC

length: 19
size: .
J: TRBJ2-7
D: TRBD2
V: TRBV2
CDR3: CTSCFGRLAGGLPVYEQYF
DNA: TGTACCAGCTGTTTTGGGCGACTAGCGGGGGGGCTACCCGTCTACGAGCAGTACTTC

length: 18
size: .
J: TRBJ2-6
D: TRBD1
V: TRBV11-1
CDR3: CASSLALTGLAGANVLTF
DNA: TGTGCCAGCAGCTTAGCTTTGACAGGGCTGGCTGGGGCCAACGTCCTGACTTTC

length: 14
size: many
J: TRBJ1-1
D: TRBD1
V: TRBV12-3/TRBV12-4
CDR3: CASSRTGTVTEAFF
DNA: TGTGCCAGCAGCCGCACTGGGACAGTCACTGAAGCTTTCTTT

length: 14
size: many
J: TRBJ2-7
D: .
V: TRBV6-2/TRBV6-3
CDR3: CASRKADTSYEQYF
DNA: TGTGCCAGCAGAAAGGCGGACACCTCCTACGAGCAGTACTTC

length: 17
size: .
J: TRBJ2-5
D: .
V: TRBV20-1
CDR3: CSAPPPPRLTRGETQYF
DNA: TGCAGTGCCCCGCCCCCACCTCGTCTCACGAGGGGAGAGACCCAGTACTTC

length: 12
size: few
J: TRBJ2-3
D: .
V: TRBV29-1
CDR3: CSVEPGSDTQYF
DNA: TGCAGCGTTGAACCAGGGTCAGATACGCAGTATTTT

length: 15
size: .
J: TRBJ1-4
D: .
V: TRBV5-1
CDR3: CASSSTGVWDEKLFF
DNA: TGCGCCAGCAGCTCCACCGGGGTGTGGGATGAAAAACTGTTTTTT

length: 14
size: .
J: TRBJ2-5
D: .
V: TRBV20-1
CDR3: CSARDTGLQETQYF
DNA: TGCAGTGCTAGAGATACGGGCCTTCAAGAGACCCAGTACTTC

length: 16
size: .
J: TRBJ2-2
D: .
V: TRBV7-9
CDR3: CASSLSLSRGTGELFF
DNA: TGTGCCAGCAGCTTAAGCCTCTCCAGGGGCACCGGGGAGCTGTTTTTT

length: 13
size: many
J: TRBJ1-1
D: .
V: TRBV2
CDR3: CASSAVMNTEAFF
DNA: TGTGCCAGCAGTGCCGTAATGAACACTGAAGCTTTCTTT

length: 17
size: .
J: TRBJ2-6
D: TRBD1
V: TRBV29-1
CDR3: CSASGQGQSSGANVLTF
DNA: TGCAGCGCTTCCGGACAGGGCCAGAGCTCTGGGGCCAACGTCCTGACTTTC

length: 15
size: .
J: TRBJ1-2
D: .
V: TRBV9
CDR3: CASSVISDSLYGYTF
DNA: TGTGCCAGCAGCGTCATTTCAGACAGCCTCTATGGCTACACCTTC

length: 14
size: .
J: TRBJ1-2
D: .
V: TRBV12-3/TRBV12-4
CDR3: CASSLARQGHGYTF
DNA: TGTGCCAGCAGTTTAGCGCGCCAGGGGCATGGCTACACCTTC

length: 12
size: .
J: TRBJ1-3
D: .
V: TRBV29-1
CDR3: CSVVHSGNTIYF
DNA: TGCAGCGTTGTCCACAGTGGAAACACCATATATTTT

length: 16
size: few
J: TRBJ2-7
D: TRBD2
V: TRBV4-3
CDR3: CASSQDWFGGVDEQYF
DNA: TGCGCCAGCAGCCAAGACTGGTTTGGGGGGGTGGACGAGCAGTACTTC

length: 18
size: few
J: TRBJ2-7
D: .
V: TRBV7-3
CDR3: CASSLTYWQLRGAYEQYF
DNA: TGTGCCAGCAGCTTAACGTACTGGCAACTCAGAGGGGCCTACGAGCAGTACTTC

length: 15
size: .
J: TRBJ2-2
D: .
V: TRBV7-2
CDR3: CASSFSVGDTGELFF
DNA: TGTGCCAGCAGCTTTTCGGTAGGGGACACCGGGGAGCTGTTTTTT